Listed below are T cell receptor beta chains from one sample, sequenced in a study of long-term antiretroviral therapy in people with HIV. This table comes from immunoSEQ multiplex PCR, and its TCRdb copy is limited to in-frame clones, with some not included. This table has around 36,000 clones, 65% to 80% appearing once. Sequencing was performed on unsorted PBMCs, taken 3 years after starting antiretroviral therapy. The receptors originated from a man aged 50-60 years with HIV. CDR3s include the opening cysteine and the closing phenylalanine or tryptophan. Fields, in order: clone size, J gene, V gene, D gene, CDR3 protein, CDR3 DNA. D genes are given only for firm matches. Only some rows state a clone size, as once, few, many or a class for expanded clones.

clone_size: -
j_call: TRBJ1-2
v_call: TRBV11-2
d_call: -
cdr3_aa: CASSLDLGSYGYTF
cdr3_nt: TGTGCCAGCAGCTTAGATTTAGGGTCCTATGGCTACACCTTC

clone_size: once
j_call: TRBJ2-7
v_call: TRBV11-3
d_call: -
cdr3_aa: CASSPGQKEQYF
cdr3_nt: TGTGCCAGCAGCCCCGGGCAGAAAGAGCAGTACTTC

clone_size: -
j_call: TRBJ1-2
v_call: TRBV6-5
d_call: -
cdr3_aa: CASSYGDSRGYTF
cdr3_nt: TGTGCCAGCAGTTACGGGGATTCCAGGGGCTACACCTTC

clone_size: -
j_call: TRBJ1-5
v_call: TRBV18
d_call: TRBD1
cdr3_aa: CASSPDGTGRNQPQHF
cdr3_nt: TGTGCCAGCTCACCGGACGGGACAGGTAGGAATCAGCCCCAGCATTTT

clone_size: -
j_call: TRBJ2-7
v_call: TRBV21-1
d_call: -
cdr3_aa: CASSKGQVSYEQYF
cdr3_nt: TGTGCCAGCAGCAAGGGCCAGGTCTCCTACGAGCAGTACTTC

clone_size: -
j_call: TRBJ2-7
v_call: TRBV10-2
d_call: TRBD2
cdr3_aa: CASRQLTSGPSYEQYF
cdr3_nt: TGCGCCAGCAGACAACTTACTAGCGGCCCCTCCTACGAGCAGTACTTC

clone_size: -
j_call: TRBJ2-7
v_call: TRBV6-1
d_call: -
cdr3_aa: CASSRTSGAYEQYF
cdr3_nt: TGTGCCAGCAGCCGGACCTCGGGGGCATACGAGCAGTACTTC

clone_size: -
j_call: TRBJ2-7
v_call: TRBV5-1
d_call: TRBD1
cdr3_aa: CASSGQGAAYEQYF
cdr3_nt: TGCGCCAGCAGCGGACAGGGGGCAGCCTACGAGCAGTACTTC

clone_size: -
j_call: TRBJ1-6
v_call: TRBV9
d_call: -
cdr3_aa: CASSVGDLDSPLHF
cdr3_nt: TGTGCCAGCAGCGTAGGAGACCTGGATTCACCCCTCCACTTT

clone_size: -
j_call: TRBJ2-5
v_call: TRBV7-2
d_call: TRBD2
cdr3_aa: CASSLRGGLGETQYF
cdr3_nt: TGTGCCAGCAGCTTACGGGGGGGCCTGGGGGAGACCCAGTACTTC

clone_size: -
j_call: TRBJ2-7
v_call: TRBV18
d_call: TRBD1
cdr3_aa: CASSLTGTGVRGEQYF
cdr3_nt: TGTGCCAGCTCACTGACCGGGACAGGGGTTCGGGGCGAGCAGTACTTC

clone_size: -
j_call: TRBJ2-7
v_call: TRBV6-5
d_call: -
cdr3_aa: CASSYSTGAIGEQYF
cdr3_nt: TGTGCCAGCAGTTACTCAACGGGAGCCATCGGCGAGCAGTACTTC

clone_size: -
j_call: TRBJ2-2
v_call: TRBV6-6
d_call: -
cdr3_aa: CASSGGALSELFF
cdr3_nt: TGTGCCAGCAGTGGTGGGGCCCTTTCGGAGCTGTTTTTT

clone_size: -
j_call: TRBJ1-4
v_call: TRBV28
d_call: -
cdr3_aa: CASSQVQGGVEKLFF
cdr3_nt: TGTGCCAGCAGTCAGGTACAGGGTGGGGTTGAAAAACTGTTTTTT

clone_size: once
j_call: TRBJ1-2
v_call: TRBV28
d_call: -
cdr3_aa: CASSPATGPEGYTF
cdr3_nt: TGTGCCAGCAGCCCTGCTACAGGCCCAGAGGGCTACACCTTC

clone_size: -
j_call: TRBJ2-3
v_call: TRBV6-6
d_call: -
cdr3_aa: CASAADGDTQYF
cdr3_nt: TGTGCCAGTGCTGCCGACGGGGATACGCAGTATTTT

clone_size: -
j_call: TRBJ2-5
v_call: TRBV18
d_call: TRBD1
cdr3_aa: CASSPSHRGQETQYF
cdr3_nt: TGTGCCAGCTCACCATCCCACAGGGGACAAGAGACCCAGTACTTC

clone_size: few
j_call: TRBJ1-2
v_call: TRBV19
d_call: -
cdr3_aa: CASSTQFTNYGYTF
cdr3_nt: TGTGCCAGTAGTACGCAGTTTACTAACTATGGCTACACCTTC

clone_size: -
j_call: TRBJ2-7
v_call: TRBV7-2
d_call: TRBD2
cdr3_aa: CASSEGLFYEQYF
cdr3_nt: TGTGCCAGCAGCGAGGGACTATTCTACGAGCAGTACTTC

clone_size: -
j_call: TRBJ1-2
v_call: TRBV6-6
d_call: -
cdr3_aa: CASSYGQNRNYGYTF
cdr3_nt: TGTGCCAGCAGTTACGGGCAGAATCGGAACTATGGCTACACCTTC

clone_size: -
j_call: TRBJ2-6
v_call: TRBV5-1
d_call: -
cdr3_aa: CASSWGPSTGANVLTF
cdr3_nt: TGCGCCAGCAGCTGGGGCCCGTCGACCGGGGCCAACGTCCTGACTTTC

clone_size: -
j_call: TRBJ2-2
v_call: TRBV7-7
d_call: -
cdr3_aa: CASSLTPNTGELFF
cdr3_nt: TGTGCTAGCAGCTTAACCCCAAACACCGGGGAGCTGTTTTTT

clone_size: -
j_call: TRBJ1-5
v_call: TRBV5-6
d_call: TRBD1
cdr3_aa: CASSLQGATGSNQPQHF
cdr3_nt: TGTGCCAGCAGCTTACAGGGGGCTACGGGATCCAATCAGCCCCAGCATTTT

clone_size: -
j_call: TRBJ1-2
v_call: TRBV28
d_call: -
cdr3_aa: CASSIQTAYGYTF
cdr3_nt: TGTGCCAGCAGTATTCAGACAGCCTATGGCTACACCTTC

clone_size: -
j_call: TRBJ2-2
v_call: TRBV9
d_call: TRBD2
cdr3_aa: CASGASGGRGTGELFF
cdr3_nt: TGTGCCAGCGGGGCTAGCGGGGGGCGAGGCACCGGGGAGCTGTTTTTT

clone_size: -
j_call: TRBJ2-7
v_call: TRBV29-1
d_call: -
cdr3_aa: CSVEEGGLNYEQYF
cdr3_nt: TGCAGCGTTGAAGAGGGGGGACTTAATTACGAGCAGTACTTC

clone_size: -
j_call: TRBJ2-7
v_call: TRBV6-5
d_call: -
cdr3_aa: CASSYTRQAYEQYF
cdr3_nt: TGTGCCAGCAGTTACACCCGACAAGCCTACGAGCAGTACTTC

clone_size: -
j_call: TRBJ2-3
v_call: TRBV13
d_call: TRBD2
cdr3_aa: CASSLEREVETDTQYF
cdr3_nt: TGTGCCAGCAGCTTAGAGCGGGAGGTGGAAACAGATACGCAGTATTTT

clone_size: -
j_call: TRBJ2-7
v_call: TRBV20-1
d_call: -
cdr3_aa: CSAESVGQYF
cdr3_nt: TGCAGTGCAGAATCGGTGGGGCAGTACTTC

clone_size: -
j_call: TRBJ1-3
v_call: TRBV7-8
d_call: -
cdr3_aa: CASSTDGSSGNTIYF
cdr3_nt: TGTGCCAGCAGCACCGACGGCAGCTCTGGAAACACCATATATTTT

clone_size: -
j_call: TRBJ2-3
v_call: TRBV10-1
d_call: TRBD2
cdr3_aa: CASSEGSSGRGTQYF
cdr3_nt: TGCGCCAGCAGTGAAGGTTCTAGCGGGAGGGGTACGCAGTATTTT

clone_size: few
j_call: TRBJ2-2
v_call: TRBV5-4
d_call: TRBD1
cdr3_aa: CASSLKTGRNTGELFF
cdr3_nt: TGTGCCAGCAGCCTAAAGACAGGGCGGAACACCGGGGAGCTGTTTTTT

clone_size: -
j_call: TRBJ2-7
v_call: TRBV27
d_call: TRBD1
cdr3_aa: CASSFGTAYEQYF
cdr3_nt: TGTGCCAGCAGTTTTGGGACAGCCTACGAGCAGTACTTC

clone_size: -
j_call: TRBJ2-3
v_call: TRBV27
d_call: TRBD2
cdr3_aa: CASSLHDTRLAGGRDTQYF
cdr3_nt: TGTGCCAGCAGTTTACACGACACCCGACTAGCGGGGGGCCGAGATACGCAGTATTTT

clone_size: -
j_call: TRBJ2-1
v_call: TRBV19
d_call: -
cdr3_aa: CASRPSDGYNEQFF
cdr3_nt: TGTGCCAGTAGACCTTCAGACGGATACAATGAGCAGTTCTTC

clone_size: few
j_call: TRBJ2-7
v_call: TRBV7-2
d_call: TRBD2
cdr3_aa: CASSEGLASPYEQYF
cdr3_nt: TGTGCCAGCAGCGAAGGACTAGCATCCCCCTACGAGCAGTACTTC

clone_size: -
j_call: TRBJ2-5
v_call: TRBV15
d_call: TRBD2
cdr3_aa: CATSRDPPGLAVSQETQYF
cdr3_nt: TGTGCCACCAGCAGAGATCCGCCCGGACTAGCGGTATCTCAAGAGACCCAGTACTTC

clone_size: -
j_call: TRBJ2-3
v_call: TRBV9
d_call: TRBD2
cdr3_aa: CASSVGPAGGPPDTQYF
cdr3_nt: TGTGCCAGCAGCGTAGGGCCCGCGGGAGGGCCCCCAGATACGCAGTATTTT

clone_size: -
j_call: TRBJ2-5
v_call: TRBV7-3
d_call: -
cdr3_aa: CASSPGLHETQYF
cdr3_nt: TGTGCCAGCAGCCCGGGACTCCACGAGACCCAGTACTTC

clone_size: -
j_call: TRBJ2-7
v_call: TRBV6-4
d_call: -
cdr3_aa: CASSDSGHLTPTYEQYF
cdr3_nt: TGTGCCAGCAGTGACTCGGGACACCTAACCCCCACCTACGAGCAGTACTTC

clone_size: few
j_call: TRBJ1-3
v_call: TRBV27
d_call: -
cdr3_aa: CASSLSLRSTIYF
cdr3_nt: TGTGCCAGCAGTTTATCCCTGAGAAGCACCATATATTTT

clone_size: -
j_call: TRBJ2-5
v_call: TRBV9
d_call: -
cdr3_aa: CASSVGSAQETQYF
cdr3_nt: TGTGCCAGCAGCGTAGGTAGCGCACAAGAGACCCAGTACTTC

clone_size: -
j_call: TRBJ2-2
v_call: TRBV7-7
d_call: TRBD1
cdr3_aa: CASSPGTARSNTGELFF
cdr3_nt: TGTGCCAGCAGCCCCGGGACAGCACGTTCGAACACCGGGGAGCTGTTTTTT

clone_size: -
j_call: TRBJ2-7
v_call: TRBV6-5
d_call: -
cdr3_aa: CASSYSGQALAQYF
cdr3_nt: TGTGCCAGCAGTTACTCGGGGCAGGCTTTAGCGCAGTACTTC

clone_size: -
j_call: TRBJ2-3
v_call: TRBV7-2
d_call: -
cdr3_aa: CASSPVTDTQYF
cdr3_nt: TGTGCCAGCAGCCCGGTTACAGATACGCAGTATTTT

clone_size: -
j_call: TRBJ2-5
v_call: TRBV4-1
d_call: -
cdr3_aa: CASSQVSQTLGNQYF
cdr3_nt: TGCGCCAGCAGCCAAGTTTCCCAGACCTTAGGGAACCAGTACTTC

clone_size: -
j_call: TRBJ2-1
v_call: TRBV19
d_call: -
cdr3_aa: CASSPGGRYSYNEQFF
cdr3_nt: TGTGCCAGTAGTCCTGGGGGGCGTTACTCCTACAATGAGCAGTTCTTC

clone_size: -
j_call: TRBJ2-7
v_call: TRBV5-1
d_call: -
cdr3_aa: CASSLGTGWDANKQYF
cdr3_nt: TGCGCCAGCAGCTTGGGTACGGGGTGGGATGCGAACAAGCAGTACTTC

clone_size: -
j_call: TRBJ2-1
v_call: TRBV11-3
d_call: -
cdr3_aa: CASSPGPGNEQFF
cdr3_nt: TGTGCCAGCAGCCCAGGTCCCGGGAATGAGCAGTTCTTC

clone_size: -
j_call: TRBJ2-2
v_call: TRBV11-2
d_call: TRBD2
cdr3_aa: CASSLLAGTGELFF
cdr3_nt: TGTGCCAGCAGCTTACTAGCGGGTACCGGGGAGCTGTTTTTT

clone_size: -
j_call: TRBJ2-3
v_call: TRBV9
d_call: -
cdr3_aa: CASSVLGSSDTQYF
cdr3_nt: TGTGCCAGCAGCGTACTAGGGAGCTCAGATACGCAGTATTTT

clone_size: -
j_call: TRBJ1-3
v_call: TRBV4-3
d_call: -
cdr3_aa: CASSQGGFGNTIYF
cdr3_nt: TGCGCCAGCAGCCAAGGGGGATTTGGAAACACCATATATTTT

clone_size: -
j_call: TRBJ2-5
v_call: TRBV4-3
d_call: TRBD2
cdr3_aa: CASSQTGLAGPYQETQYF
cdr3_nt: TGCGCCAGCAGCCAGACGGGACTAGCGGGGCCTTACCAAGAGACCCAGTACTTC